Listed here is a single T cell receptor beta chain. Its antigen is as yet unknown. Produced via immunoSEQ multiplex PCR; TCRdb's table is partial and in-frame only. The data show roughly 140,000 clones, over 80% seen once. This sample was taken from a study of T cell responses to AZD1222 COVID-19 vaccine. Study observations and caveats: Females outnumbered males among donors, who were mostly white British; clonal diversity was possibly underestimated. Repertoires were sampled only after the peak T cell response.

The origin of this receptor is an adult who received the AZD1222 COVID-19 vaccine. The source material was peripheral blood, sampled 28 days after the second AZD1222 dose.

The CDR3 DNA reads as TGTGCCAGCAGTGAAGCGGGACGGAACTATGGCTACACCTTC. Protein product: CASSEAGRNYGYTF. V and J are TRBV6-1 and TRBJ1-2; the D gene is possibly TRBD1 (5 bases). V lost 0 bases and J lost 2, with 7 bases in between. Germline V gene data show CDR1 as MNHNS and CDR2 as SASEGT. The CDR3 spans 14 residues.